Shown below are 9 T cell receptor beta chains from a single sample sequenced in a study of T cells in Graves' hyperthyroidism and ophthalmopathy. Amplification of TCR beta CDR3 regions was performed using RNA transcripts as template. HTBI primers were the set used in a first-round RT-PCR of the TCR CDR3. TCRdb reprocessed the multiplex PCR reads via MiXCR and lists one record per CDR3 protein. The table has hundreds of thousands of distinct CDR3 sequences, about 15% seen once. Sequencing input: blood. These TCRs come from a woman under 30 with Graves' hyperthyroidism.

The rearrangement links TRBV5-8 to TRBJ1-1, with TRBD1 matching 7 bases. Germline V gene sequence: CDR1 SGHTS, CDR2 YDEGEE. With V trimmed by 0 bases and J by 0 bases, 5 bases remained unmatched. CDR3 length: 16 amino acids. The CDR3 nucleotides are TGTGCCAGCAGCTTGGGACAGGGATGGTTGAACACTGAAGCTTTCTTT. It specifies CASSLGQGWLNTEAFF.

This clonotype was recorded many times. One junction end does not reproduce the germline sequence, and a read error may be involved. The CDR3 spells CASSPGRSSYNKQFF. The DNA of the CDR3 is TGTGCCAGCAGCCCGGGGAGGAGCTCCTACAATAAGCAGTTCTTC. This chain links TRBV13 with TRBJ2-1, with D possibly being TRBD2 (6 bases). The CDR3 runs to 15 residues. Germline CDR1 reads PRHDT; CDR2 reads FYEKMQ (reference sequence).

This clonotype was seen repeatedly, ten times or more. V is TRBV6-2 or TRBV6-3 and J is TRBJ2-1, with 8 bases aligning to TRBD2. With V trimmed by 4 bases and J by 8 bases, 7 bases remained unmatched. This CDR3 is built from 14 residues. The germline V gene encodes CDR1 MNHEY and CDR2 SVGEGT. The CDR3 DNA follows: TGTGCCAGCAGTTTGTTCGGGGGGGCGGATGAGCAGTTCTTC. It encodes CASSLFGGADEQFF.

This clonotype was seen only a few times. This chain connects TRBV5-8 to TRBJ1-2, with a possible D match to TRBD1 (5 bases). Trimming took 0 bases from V and 5 from J, leaving 14 bases between them. This CDR3 has 15 amino acids. Germline CDR1 and CDR2: SGHTS and YDEGEE. CDR3: CASSLVRQGGYGYTF. The DNA of the CDR3 is TGTGCCAGCAGCTTGGTTCGGCAGGGTGGTTATGGCTACACCTTC.

This clonotype showed up many times. This chain joins TRBV18 and TRBJ2-7; D is uncertain. V was cut by 1 base and J by 5 bases, with 9 bases left in between. CDR3 length: 13 amino acids. Germline V gives CDR1 KGHSH, CDR2 LQKENI. CDR3 sequence reads: CASSPRIIDEQYF. CDR3 nucleotides: TGTGCCAGCTCACCACGGATCATCGACGAGCAGTACTTC. The full variable domain, with the rest looked up from reference TRBV18 and TRBJ2-7, is NAGVMQNPRHLVRRRGQEARLRCSPMKGHSHVYWYRQLPEEGLKFMVYLQKENIIDESGMPKERFSAEFPKEGPSILRIQQVVRGDSAAYFCASSPRIIDEQYFGPGTRLTVT.

The chain uses TRBV6-1 and TRBJ2-1, with D maybe TRBD1 (6 bases). Trimming cost V 6 bases and J 14 bases, with 20 bases left between them. The CDR3 contains 13 residues. CDR1 and CDR2 (germline): MNHNS, SASEGT. The CDR3 spells CASSAVDSQIEFF. The CDR3 nucleotides are TGTGCCAGCAGCGCCGTGGACAGCCAAATTGAGTTCTTC.

The chain combines TRBV6-2 or TRBV6-3 with TRBJ2-3, with 10 bases aligning to TRBD1. The CDR3 contains 14 residues. Germline-derived CDR1 and CDR2 are MNHEY and SVGEGT. V lost 5 bases, J lost 7 bases, and 6 bases stayed unmatched. The DNA for the CDR3 is TGTGCCAGCAGTGAACGACAGGGGGCAAATACGCAGTATTTT. Translation gives CASSERQGANTQYF.

This clonotype was seen more than once but under ten times. This chain joins TRBV7-8 and TRBJ2-2, with D maybe TRBD2 (6 bases). V was pared by 5 bases and J by 0 bases, with 13 bases between. There are 16 residues in the CDR3. Germline values: CDR1 SGHVS, CDR2 FQNEAQ. In nucleotides, the CDR3 is TGTGCCAGCAGCCCCCGGGGACTCACGAACACCGGGGAGCTGTTTTTT. Its translation: CASSPRGLTNTGELFF.

This clonotype has just a few counts. The chain employs TRBV19 and TRBJ2-5; 11 bases agree with TRBD2. The CDR3 is 18 residues long. CDR1 and CDR2 from the germline V gene are LNHDA and SQIVND (reference sequence). With 5 bases clipped from V and 5 bases from J, the junction kept 16 bases outside the gene matches. The CDR3 spells CASSVQPLLAGGDETQYF. As DNA, the CDR3 is TGTGCCAGTAGTGTTCAACCCCTCCTAGCGGGAGGAGATGAGACCCAGTACTTC.